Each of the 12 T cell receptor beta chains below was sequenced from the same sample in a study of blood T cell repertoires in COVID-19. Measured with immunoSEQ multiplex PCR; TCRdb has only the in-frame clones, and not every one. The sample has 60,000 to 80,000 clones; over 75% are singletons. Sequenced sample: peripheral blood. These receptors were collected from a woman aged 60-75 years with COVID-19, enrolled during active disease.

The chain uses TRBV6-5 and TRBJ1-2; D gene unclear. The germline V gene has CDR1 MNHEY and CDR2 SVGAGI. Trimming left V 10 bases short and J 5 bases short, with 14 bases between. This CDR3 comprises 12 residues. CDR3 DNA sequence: TGTGCCACGAAAACGGGGAATTATGGCTACACCTTC. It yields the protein CATKTGNYGYTF.

The CDR3 reads CASSLLPTDRGRLRAYGYTF. As DNA, the CDR3 is TGTGCCAGCAGCCTACTCCCTACGGACAGGGGGCGTCTAAGGGCCTATGGCTACACCTTC. This chain connects TRBV4-2 to TRBJ1-2, with 11 bases lining up with TRBD1. Germline loops: CDR1 LGHNA, CDR2 YNFKEQ. The CDR3 loop spans 20 amino acids. V gave up 4 bases and J gave up 4 bases; unmatched junction bases: 20.

CDR3: CASSLGLARGTEAFF. CDR3 bases: TGTGCCAGCAGCTTAGGTCTCGCTCGAGGGACTGAAGCTTTCTTT. The chain carries TRBV7-2 and TRBJ1-1; D gene uncertain. Germline CDR1 reads SGHTA; CDR2 reads FQGNSA. This CDR3 is 15 amino acids long. Trimming removed 1 base at V and 5 bases at J, with 14 bases between.

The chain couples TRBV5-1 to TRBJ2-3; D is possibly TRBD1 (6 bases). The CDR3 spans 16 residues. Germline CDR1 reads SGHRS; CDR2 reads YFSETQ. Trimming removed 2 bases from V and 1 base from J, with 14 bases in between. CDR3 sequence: CASSFRTGQRTDTQYF. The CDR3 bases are TGCGCCAGCAGCTTTCGGACTGGACAGCGCACAGATACGCAGTATTTT. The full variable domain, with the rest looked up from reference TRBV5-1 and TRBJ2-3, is KAGVTQTPRYLIKTRGQQVTLSCSPISGHRSVSWYQQTPGQGLQFLFEYFSETQRNKGNFPGRFSGRQFSNSRSEMNVSTLELGDSALYLCASSFRTGQRTDTQYFGPGTRLTVL.

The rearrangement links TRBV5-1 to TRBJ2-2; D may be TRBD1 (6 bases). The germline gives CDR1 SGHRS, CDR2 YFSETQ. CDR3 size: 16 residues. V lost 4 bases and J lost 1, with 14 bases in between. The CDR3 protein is CASSPRTARNTGELFF. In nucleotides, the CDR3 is TGCGCCAGCAGCCCACGGACAGCCCGGAACACCGGGGAGCTGTTTTTT.

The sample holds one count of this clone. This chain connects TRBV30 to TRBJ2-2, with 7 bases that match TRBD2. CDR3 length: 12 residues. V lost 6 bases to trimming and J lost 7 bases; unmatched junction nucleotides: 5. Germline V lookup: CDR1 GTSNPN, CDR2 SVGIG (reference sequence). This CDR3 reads CACKREFGELFF. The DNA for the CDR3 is TGTGCCTGTAAGCGGGAATTCGGGGAGCTGTTTTTT.

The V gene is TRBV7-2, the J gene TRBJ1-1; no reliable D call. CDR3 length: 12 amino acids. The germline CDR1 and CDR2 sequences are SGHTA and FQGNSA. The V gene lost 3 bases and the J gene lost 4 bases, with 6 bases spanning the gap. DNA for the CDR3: TGTGCCAGCAGCTTGATCGGCACTGAAGCTTTCTTT. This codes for CASSLIGTEAFF.

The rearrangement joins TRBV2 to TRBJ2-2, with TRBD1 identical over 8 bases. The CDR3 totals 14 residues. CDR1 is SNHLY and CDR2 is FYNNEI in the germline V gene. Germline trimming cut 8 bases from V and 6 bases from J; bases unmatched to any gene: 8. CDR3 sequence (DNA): TGTGCCAGCCATCAGGACAGGGTCCCCGGGGAGCTGTTTTTT. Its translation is CASHQDRVPGELFF.

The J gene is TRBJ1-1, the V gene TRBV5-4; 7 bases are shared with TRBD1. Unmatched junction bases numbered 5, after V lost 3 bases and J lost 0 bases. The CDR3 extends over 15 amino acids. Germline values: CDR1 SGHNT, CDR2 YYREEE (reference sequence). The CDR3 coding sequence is TGTGCCAGCAGCTCCGCAGGGGGAGTGAACACTGAAGCTTTCTTT. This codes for CASSSAGGVNTEAFF.

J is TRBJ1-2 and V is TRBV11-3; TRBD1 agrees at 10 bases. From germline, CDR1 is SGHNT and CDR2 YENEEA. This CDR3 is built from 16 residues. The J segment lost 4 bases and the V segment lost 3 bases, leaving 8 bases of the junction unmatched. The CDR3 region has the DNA TGTGCCAGCAGCTTGGACCCGGGACAGGGGATCTATGGCTACACCTTC. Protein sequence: CASSLDPGQGIYGYTF.

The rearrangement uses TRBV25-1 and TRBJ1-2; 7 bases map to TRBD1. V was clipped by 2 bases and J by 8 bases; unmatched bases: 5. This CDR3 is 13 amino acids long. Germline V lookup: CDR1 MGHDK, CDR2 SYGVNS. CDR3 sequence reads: CASSELTGNGYTF. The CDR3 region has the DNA TGTGCCAGCAGTGAACTGACAGGGAACGGCTACACCTTC.

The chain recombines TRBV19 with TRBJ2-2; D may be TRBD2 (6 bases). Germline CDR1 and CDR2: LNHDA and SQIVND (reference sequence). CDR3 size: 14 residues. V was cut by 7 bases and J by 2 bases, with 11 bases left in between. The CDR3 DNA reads TGTGCCAGTAAGGAGGGCGGTAACACCGGGGAGCTGTTTTTT. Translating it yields CASKEGGNTGELFF.